This T cell receptor (beta chain) was recovered during a study of technical replicates of blood from several donors. This CDR3 comprises 16 residues. V lost 6 bases to trimming and J lost 1 base; unmatched junction nucleotides: 10. Germline CDR1 MDHEN, CDR2 SYDVKM. Here immunoSEQ multiplex PCR was the method, and the copy in TCRdb shows in-frame clones only, minus some. The sample includes some 99,000 clones, roughly 96% of them seen just once. V usage is TRBV28 and J usage is TRBJ2-3, with 7 bases matching TRBD1. The clonotype comes from a human donor in good health. The sequencing sample was made of T cells isolated from PBMCs. This chain's CDR3 is CASSHPRTGGTDTQYF. DNA of the CDR3: TGTGCCAGCAGCCACCCTAGAACAGGGGGCACAGATACGCAGTATTTT.